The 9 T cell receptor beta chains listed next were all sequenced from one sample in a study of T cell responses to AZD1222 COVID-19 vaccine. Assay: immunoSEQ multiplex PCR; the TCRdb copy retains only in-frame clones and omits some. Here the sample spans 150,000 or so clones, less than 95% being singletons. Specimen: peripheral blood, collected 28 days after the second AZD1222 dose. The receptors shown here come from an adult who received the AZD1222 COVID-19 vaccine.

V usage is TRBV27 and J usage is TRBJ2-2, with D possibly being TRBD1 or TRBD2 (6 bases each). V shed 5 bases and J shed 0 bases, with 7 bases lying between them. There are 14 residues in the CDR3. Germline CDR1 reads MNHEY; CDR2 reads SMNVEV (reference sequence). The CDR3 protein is CASSGGPNTGELFF. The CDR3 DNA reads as TGTGCCAGCAGTGGGGGGCCGAACACCGGGGAGCTGTTTTTT.

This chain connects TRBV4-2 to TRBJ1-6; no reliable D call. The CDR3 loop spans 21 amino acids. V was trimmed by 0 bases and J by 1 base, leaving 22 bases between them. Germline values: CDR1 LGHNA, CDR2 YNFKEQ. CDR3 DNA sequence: TGTGCCAGCAGCCAAGAGCACTCGATGTTCTCTTCACGGTCCTATAATTCACCCCTCCACTTT. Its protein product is CASSQEHSMFSSRSYNSPLHF.

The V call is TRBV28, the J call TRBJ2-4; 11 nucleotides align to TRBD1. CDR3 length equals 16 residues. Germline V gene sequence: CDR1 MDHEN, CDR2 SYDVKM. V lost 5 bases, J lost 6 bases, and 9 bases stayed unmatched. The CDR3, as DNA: TGTGCCAGCAGTAAGGGACAGGGGGGCCCAAGAAACATTCAGTACTTC. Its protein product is CASSKGQGGPRNIQYF.

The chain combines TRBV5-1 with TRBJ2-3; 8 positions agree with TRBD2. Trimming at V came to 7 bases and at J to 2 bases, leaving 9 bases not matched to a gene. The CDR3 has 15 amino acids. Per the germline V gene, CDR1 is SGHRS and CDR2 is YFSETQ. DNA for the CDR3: TGCGCCAGCCGGGGGAGCGGGGGATTCACAGATACGCAGTATTTT. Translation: CASRGSGGFTDTQYF.

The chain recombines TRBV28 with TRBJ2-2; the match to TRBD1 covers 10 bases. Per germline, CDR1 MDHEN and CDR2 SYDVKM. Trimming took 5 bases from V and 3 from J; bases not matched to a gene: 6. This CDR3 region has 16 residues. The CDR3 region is CASSRTGTGDTGELFF. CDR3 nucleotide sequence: TGTGCCAGCAGTCGTACCGGGACAGGGGACACCGGGGAGCTGTTTTTT.

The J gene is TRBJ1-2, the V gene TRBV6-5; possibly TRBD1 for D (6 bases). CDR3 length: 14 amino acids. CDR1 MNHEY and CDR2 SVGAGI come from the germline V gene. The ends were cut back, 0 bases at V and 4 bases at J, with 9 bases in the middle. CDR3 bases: TGTGCCAGCAGTTACTCGACAGGTGCCTATGGCTACACCTTC. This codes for CASSYSTGAYGYTF.

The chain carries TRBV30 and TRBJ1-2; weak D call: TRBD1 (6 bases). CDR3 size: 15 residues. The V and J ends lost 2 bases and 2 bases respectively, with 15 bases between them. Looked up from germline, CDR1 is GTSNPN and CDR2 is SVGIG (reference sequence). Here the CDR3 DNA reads TGTGCCTGGAGTAGTTTAGGGGGGTTGAACTATGGCTACACCTTC. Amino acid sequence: CAWSSLGGLNYGYTF.

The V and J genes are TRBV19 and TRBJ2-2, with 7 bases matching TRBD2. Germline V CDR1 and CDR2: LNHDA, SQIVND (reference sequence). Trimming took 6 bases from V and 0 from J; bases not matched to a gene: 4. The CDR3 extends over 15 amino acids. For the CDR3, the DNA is TGTGCCAGTAGGGCTAGCGGTGCGAACACCGGGGAGCTGTTTTTT. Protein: CASRASGANTGELFF. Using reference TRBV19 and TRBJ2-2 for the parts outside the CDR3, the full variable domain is DGGITQSPKYLFRKEGQNVTLSCEQNLNHDAMYWYRQDPGQGLRLIYYSQIVNDFQKGDIAEGYSVSREKKESFPLTVTSAQKNPTAFYLCASRASGANTGELFFGEGSRLTVL.

In DNA form, the CDR3 reads TGTGCCAGCAGCTCCGGGACTAGTGTAGTCGAGCAGTACTTC. Protein product: CASSSGTSVVEQYF. The chain joins TRBV28 to TRBJ2-7; 8 positions match TRBD2. Looked up from germline, CDR1 is MDHEN and CDR2 is SYDVKM. Germline trimming cut 6 bases from V and 6 bases from J; bases unmatched to any gene: 10. The CDR3 runs 14 residues.